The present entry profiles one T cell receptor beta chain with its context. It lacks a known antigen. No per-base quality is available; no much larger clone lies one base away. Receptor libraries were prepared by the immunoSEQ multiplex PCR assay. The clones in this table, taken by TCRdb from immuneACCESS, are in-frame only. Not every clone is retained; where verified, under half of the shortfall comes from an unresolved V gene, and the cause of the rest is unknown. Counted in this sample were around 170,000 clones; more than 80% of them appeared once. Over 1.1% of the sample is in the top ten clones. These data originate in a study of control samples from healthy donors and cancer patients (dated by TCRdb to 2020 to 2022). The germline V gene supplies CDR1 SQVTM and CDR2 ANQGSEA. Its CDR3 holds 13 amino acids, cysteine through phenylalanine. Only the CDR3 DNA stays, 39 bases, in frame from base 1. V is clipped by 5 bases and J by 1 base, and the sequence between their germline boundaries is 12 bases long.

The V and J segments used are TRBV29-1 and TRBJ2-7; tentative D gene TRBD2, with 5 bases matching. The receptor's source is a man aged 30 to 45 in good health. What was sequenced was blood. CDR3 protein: CSVRRTGSYEQYF. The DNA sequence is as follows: TGCAGCGTTCGCAGGACGGGATCCTACGAGCAGTACTTC.